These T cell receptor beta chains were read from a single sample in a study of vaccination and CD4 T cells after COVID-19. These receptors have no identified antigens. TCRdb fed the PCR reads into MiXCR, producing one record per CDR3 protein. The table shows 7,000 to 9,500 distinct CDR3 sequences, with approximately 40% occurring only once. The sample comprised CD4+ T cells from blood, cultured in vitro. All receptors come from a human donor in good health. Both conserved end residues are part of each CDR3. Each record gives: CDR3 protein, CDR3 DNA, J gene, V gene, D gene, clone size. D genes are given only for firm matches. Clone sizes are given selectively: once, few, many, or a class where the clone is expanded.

CDR3 protein: CASRPQARATYEQYF
CDR3 DNA: TGTGCCAGCAGACCCCAGGCTCGCGCCACCTACGAGCAGTACTTC
J gene: TRBJ2-7
V gene: TRBV7-2
D gene: -
clone size: -

CDR3 protein: CASSFSEVFRVGELFF
CDR3 DNA: TGTGCCAGCAGCTTTTCTGAGGTATTCCGCGTCGGGGAGCTGTTTTTT
J gene: TRBJ2-2
V gene: TRBV7-2
D gene: -
clone size: -

CDR3 protein: CASRRRHMNTEAFF
CDR3 DNA: TGTGCCAGCAGGAGAAGACACATGAACACTGAAGCTTTCTTT
J gene: TRBJ1-1
V gene: TRBV2
D gene: -
clone size: -

CDR3 protein: CASSPGTSGTSNFYEQYF
CDR3 DNA: TGTGCCAGTAGTCCAGGGACTAGCGGGACATCAAATTTCTACGAGCAGTACTTC
J gene: TRBJ2-7
V gene: TRBV19
D gene: TRBD2
clone size: few

CDR3 protein: CSASPAGYHNEQFF
CDR3 DNA: TGCAGTGCTAGTCCAGCGGGATACCACAATGAGCAGTTCTTC
J gene: TRBJ2-1
V gene: TRBV20-1
D gene: TRBD2
clone size: few

CDR3 protein: CASSLEGTRTDEQFF
CDR3 DNA: TGTGCCAGCAGCTTGGAAGGGACGAGGACCGATGAGCAGTTCTTC
J gene: TRBJ2-1
V gene: TRBV5-4
D gene: -
clone size: -

CDR3 protein: CASSLSYGTDTQYF
CDR3 DNA: TGTGCCAGCAGTTTATCGTATGGCACAGATACGCAGTATTTT
J gene: TRBJ2-3
V gene: TRBV27
D gene: -
clone size: -

CDR3 protein: CSARDQGSPLHF
CDR3 DNA: TGCAGTGCTAGAGATCAGGGATCACCCCTCCACTTT
J gene: TRBJ1-6
V gene: TRBV20-1
D gene: -
clone size: -

CDR3 protein: CSAKGLNTEAFF
CDR3 DNA: TGCAGTGCGAAGGGGCTGAACACTGAAGCTTTCTTT
J gene: TRBJ1-1
V gene: TRBV20-1
D gene: -
clone size: few

CDR3 protein: CASSLVTGQETQYF
CDR3 DNA: TGTGCCAGCAGTTTAGTCACAGGACAAGAGACCCAGTACTTC
J gene: TRBJ2-5
V gene: TRBV27
D gene: -
clone size: few